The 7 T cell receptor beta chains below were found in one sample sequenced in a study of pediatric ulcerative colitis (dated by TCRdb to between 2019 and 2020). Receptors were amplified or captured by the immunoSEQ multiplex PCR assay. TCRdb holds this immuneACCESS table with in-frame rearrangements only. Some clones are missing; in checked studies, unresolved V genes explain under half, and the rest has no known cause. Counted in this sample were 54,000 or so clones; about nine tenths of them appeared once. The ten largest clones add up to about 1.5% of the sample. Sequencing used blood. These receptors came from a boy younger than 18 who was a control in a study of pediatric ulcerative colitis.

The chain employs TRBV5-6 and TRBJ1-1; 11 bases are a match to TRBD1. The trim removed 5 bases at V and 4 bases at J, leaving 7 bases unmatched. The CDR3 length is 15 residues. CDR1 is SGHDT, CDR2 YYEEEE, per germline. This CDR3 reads CASRKGQGARTEAFF. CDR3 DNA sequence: TGTGCCAGCAGGAAAGGACAGGGGGCGCGCACTGAAGCTTTCTTT.

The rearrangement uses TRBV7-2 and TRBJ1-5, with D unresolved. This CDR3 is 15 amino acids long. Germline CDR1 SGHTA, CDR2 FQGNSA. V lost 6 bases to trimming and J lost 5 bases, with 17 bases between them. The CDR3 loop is CASRLKDRADQPQHF. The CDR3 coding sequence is TGTGCCAGCAGATTAAAGGACCGTGCCGATCAGCCCCAGCATTTT.

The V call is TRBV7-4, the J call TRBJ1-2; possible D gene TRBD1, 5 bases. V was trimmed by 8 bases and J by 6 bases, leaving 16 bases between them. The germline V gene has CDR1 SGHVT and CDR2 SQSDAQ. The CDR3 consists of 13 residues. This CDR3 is CASRRTIEDGYTF. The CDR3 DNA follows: TGTGCCAGCCGTAGGACAATCGAGGATGGCTACACCTTC.

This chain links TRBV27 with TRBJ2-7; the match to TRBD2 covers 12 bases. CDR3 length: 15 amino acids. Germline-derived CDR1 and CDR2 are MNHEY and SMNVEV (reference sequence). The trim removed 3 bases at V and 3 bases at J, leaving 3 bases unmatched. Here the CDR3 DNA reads TGTGCCAGCAGTTTTCGACTAGCGGGAGTCTACGAGCAGTACTTC. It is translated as CASSFRLAGVYEQYF.

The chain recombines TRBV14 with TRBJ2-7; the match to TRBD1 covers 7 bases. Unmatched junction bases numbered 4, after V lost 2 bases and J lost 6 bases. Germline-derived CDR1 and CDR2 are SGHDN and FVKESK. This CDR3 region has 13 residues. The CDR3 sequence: CASSQNRGFEQYF. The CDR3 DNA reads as TGTGCCAGCAGCCAAAACAGGGGCTTCGAGCAGTACTTC.

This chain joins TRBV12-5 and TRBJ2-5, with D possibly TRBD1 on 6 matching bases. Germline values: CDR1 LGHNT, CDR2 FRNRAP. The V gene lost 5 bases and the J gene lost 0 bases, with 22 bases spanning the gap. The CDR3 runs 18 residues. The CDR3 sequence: CASGLTGVGTAYQETQYF. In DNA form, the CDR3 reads TGTGCTAGTGGTCTGACAGGAGTAGGAACGGCTTACCAAGAGACCCAGTACTTC.

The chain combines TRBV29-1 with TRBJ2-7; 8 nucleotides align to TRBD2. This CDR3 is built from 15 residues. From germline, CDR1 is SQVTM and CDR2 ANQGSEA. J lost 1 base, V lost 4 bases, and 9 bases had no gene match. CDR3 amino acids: CSVVLADHPSYEQYF. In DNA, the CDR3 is TGCAGCGTTGTACTAGCGGACCACCCGTCCTACGAGCAGTACTTC.